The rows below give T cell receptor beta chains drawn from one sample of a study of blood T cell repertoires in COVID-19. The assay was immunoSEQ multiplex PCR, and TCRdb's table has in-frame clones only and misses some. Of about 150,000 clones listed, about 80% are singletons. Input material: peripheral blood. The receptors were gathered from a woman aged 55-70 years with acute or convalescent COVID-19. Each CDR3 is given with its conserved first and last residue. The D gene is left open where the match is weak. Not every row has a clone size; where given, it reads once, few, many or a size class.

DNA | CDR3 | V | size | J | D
TGTGCCAGCAGCGCCGAGGCAGGACTCAACTATGGCTACACCTTC | CASSAEAGLNYGYTF | TRBV7-2 | - | TRBJ1-2 | -
TGTGCCAGCAGCTTAAGGGGTGGGTCCTACAATGAGCAGTTCTTC | CASSLRGGSYNEQFF | TRBV7-9 | - | TRBJ2-1 | -
TGTGCCAGCAGTCCCCACAGGAATCAGCCCCAGCATTTT | CASSPHRNQPQHF | TRBV6-2/TRBV6-3 | - | TRBJ1-5 | -
TGCAGCGTTGCCGGTACAGGGCTCGAGGGCTACACCTTC | CSVAGTGLEGYTF | TRBV29-1 | - | TRBJ1-2 | -
TGTGCCAGCAGCTTAGTGGGAGGGGGTAATGAAAAACTGTTTTTT | CASSLVGGGNEKLFF | TRBV7-2 | - | TRBJ1-4 | -
TGTGCCAGCAGGAGCCGGGACAGACCTTACGAGCAGTACTTC | CASRSRDRPYEQYF | TRBV6-6 | - | TRBJ2-7 | TRBD1
TGTGCTAGTGGTTTCCTCGGGGGTGGGGCAGAGGGCTACACCTTC | CASGFLGGGAEGYTF | TRBV12-5 | once | TRBJ1-2 | -
TGTGCCAGTAGCCCACTGGGGGGCTATGGCTACACCTTC | CASSPLGGYGYTF | TRBV19 | - | TRBJ1-2 | -
TGTGCCTGGAGAACTTCAGAAAAACTGTTTTTT | CAWRTSEKLFF | TRBV30 | once | TRBJ1-4 | -
TGTGCCAGCAGTTCCCGACTAGCGGGGGGCTACAATGAGCAGTTCTTC | CASSSRLAGGYNEQFF | TRBV6-5 | - | TRBJ2-1 | TRBD2
TGTGCCAGCAGCTTAGGAAACAGACCCCAAGAGACCCAGTACTTC | CASSLGNRPQETQYF | TRBV11-3 | - | TRBJ2-5 | -
TGTGCCAGCAGCATTAGCGGAAACACCTACGAGCAGTACTTC | CASSISGNTYEQYF | TRBV9 | - | TRBJ2-7 | -
TGTGCTAGTGGTTTGGCGCTCAGGGCGAACAATGAGCAGTTCTTC | CASGLALRANNEQFF | TRBV12-5 | - | TRBJ2-1 | -
TGTGCCAGCAGCTTAGAATTCGCGGGCTCTGGAAACACCATATATTTT | CASSLEFAGSGNTIYF | TRBV11-2 | few | TRBJ1-3 | -
TGCAGCGTCCCCGGTAGCCCCACAGGGGGCAATGGCTACACCTTC | CSVPGSPTGGNGYTF | TRBV29-1 | - | TRBJ1-2 | TRBD1
TGTGCCAGCAGCCGCACGGCGGGGGGCACAGATACGCAGTATTTT | CASSRTAGGTDTQYF | TRBV11-2 | - | TRBJ2-3 | TRBD2
TGTGCCAGCAGCCCGCGGACAGGGGGTATCTACGAGCAGTACTTC | CASSPRTGGIYEQYF | TRBV5-5 | - | TRBJ2-7 | TRBD1
TGTGCCAGCAGCATACAGGAGAACTATGGCTACACCTTC | CASSIQENYGYTF | TRBV7-9 | - | TRBJ1-2 | -
TGTGCCAGCAGTCCGAATAGGGAGGGGGAAAAACTGTTTTTT | CASSPNREGEKLFF | TRBV6-5 | - | TRBJ1-4 | -
TGTGCCAGCAGCTTAATGGCCGCCGGGGAGCTGTTTTTT | CASSLMAAGELFF | TRBV7-6 | - | TRBJ2-2 | -
TGTGCCAGCTCACCAGAGCTTTCGGGGTCGGGCGAGCAGTACTTC | CASSPELSGSGEQYF | TRBV18 | - | TRBJ2-7 | -
TGTGCCAGAAGCTTGTTAGGCGTCATGGGAGCTGAAGCTTTCTTT | CARSLLGVMGAEAFF | TRBV5-3 | - | TRBJ1-1 | -
TGTGCCAGCAGGATGGGACAGATCGGCAATCAGCCCCAGCATTTT | CASRMGQIGNQPQHF | TRBV27 | few | TRBJ1-5 | TRBD1
TGTGCCTGGAGTGTACCGCGGGGTGAAGCTTTCTTT | CAWSVPRGEAFF | TRBV30 | - | TRBJ1-1 | -
TGTGCCAGCAAGGTGGGCAGAGCAAACAATGAGCAGTTCTTC | CASKVGRANNEQFF | TRBV6-4 | once | TRBJ2-1 | -
TGTGCCAGTACCCTAATCGAGGGCGGCGACTATGGCTACACCTTC | CASTLIEGGDYGYTF | TRBV19 | - | TRBJ1-2 | -
TGTGCCAGCAGCTTAGCAGGAGGGGCGGAAAAACTGTTTTTT | CASSLAGGAEKLFF | TRBV11-2 | - | TRBJ1-4 | -
TGCGCCAGCAGCCAGCAGGGGAACTATAATTCACCCCTCCACTTT | CASSQQGNYNSPLHF | TRBV4-1 | - | TRBJ1-6 | -
TGTGCCAGCAGTATAAAACGAGACTATGGCTACACCTTC | CASSIKRDYGYTF | TRBV6-5 | - | TRBJ1-2 | -
TGCGCCAGCAGCCAAATCCGGGACCAGGGGATTCTTGCCTTC | CASSQIRDQGILAF | TRBV4-1 | - | TRBJ1-2 | -
TGTGCCAGCGGAGTATCCCCGCAACGGGGGAACATTCAGTACTTC | CASGVSPQRGNIQYF | TRBV6-5 | - | TRBJ2-4 | -
TGTGCCTGGAGTGTACGGAGCTATGGCTACACCTTC | CAWSVRSYGYTF | TRBV30 | - | TRBJ1-2 | -
TGTGCCAGCTCCCTGACAGGGGGCGCTGGGGCCAACGTCCTGACTTTC | CASSLTGGAGANVLTF | TRBV18 | - | TRBJ2-6 | TRBD1
TGTGCCAGCAGGATCACAGGGGGCTATGGCTACACCTTC | CASRITGGYGYTF | TRBV27 | - | TRBJ1-2 | TRBD1
TGCGCCAGCAGTTTGGCAGGGGAAGGGACTGAAGCTTTCTTT | CASSLAGEGTEAFF | TRBV10-2 | - | TRBJ1-1 | -
TGTGCCAGCATCCGGGAGGGGACAGGGAGCAACTATGGCTACACCTTC | CASIREGTGSNYGYTF | TRBV2 | - | TRBJ1-2 | TRBD1
TGTGCCAGTAGTCTAGAGCGGGGGGTTTGGAGAGATACGCAGTATTTT | CASSLERGVWRDTQYF | TRBV19 | - | TRBJ2-3 | TRBD2
TGTGCCAGCAGCCCCCGTAGCGGGGGGGCCAGGGATACGCAGTATTTT | CASSPRSGGARDTQYF | TRBV7-3 | few | TRBJ2-3 | TRBD2
TGCGCCAGCAGCTGGGGTCTAGGAGGCTACTCCTACGAGCAGTACTTC | CASSWGLGGYSYEQYF | TRBV5-1 | - | TRBJ2-7 | -
TGTGCCATCAGCGACGGGGGGGGGAAACCTGAAGCTTTCTTT | CAISDGGGKPEAFF | TRBV10-3 | - | TRBJ1-1 | -
TGCGCCAGCAGCCCACAAATCGGGACTTTATACAATGAGCAGTTCTTC | CASSPQIGTLYNEQFF | TRBV5-1 | once | TRBJ2-1 | -
TGTGCCAGCTCACCGACGGACAAGTCCTCACCCCTCCACTTT | CASSPTDKSSPLHF | TRBV18 | - | TRBJ1-6 | -
TGTGCCAGTAGTGACAGGGGGTTGGCTAATGAAAAACTGTTTTTT | CASSDRGLANEKLFF | TRBV19 | - | TRBJ1-4 | TRBD1
TGCGCCAGCAGCGAAAGACCGTCGGGGGGCCAAGAGACCCAGTACTTC | CASSERPSGGQETQYF | TRBV5-1 | - | TRBJ2-5 | TRBD2
TGTGCCAGCAGCTTATCGCGAGTAGGAAACACCATATATTTT | CASSLSRVGNTIYF | TRBV7-9 | - | TRBJ1-3 | -
TGCGCCAGCAGACTGGGGCCATCCGCTTTATATGGCTACACCTTC | CASRLGPSALYGYTF | TRBV23-1 | - | TRBJ1-2 | -
TGCGCCAGCAGCTCTGGACAGGGGGGGTATGAGCAGTTCTTC | CASSSGQGGYEQFF | TRBV5-1 | - | TRBJ2-1 | TRBD1
TGTGCCAGCAGTATATTCGGGGGGGACACCGGGGAGCTGTTTTTT | CASSIFGGDTGELFF | TRBV2 | - | TRBJ2-2 | TRBD2
TGCGCCAGCAGCCAAGATTCGGCAGGGTACGGCTACACCTTC | CASSQDSAGYGYTF | TRBV4-1 | few | TRBJ1-2 | -